Below are 10 T cell receptor beta chains sequenced from a single sample in a study of blood T cell repertoires in COVID-19 (dated by TCRdb to the early 2020s). Library preparation employed the immunoSEQ multiplex PCR assay. TCRdb mirrors the immuneACCESS table, restricted to in-frame sequences. Some clones are absent from its copies; in checked studies, under half trace to an unresolved V gene, and the reason for the others is unknown. The sample includes 85,000 to 120,000 clones, with about two thirds observed a single time. Approximately 0.9% of the sample is held by the ten biggest clonotypes. The sequenced sample consisted of peripheral blood. These receptors came from a human donor with acute or convalescent COVID-19. The donor label of this sample is uncertain.

This clone was detected a few times. The chain carries TRBV5-6 and TRBJ2-6, with D tentatively TRBD1 (5 bases). Trimming took 0 bases from V and 5 from J, leaving 12 bases between them. This CDR3 has 16 residues. CDR1 and CDR2 (germline): SGHDT, YYEEEE. CDR3 sequence: CASSLAVGRWANVLTF. The CDR3 bases are TGTGCCAGCAGCTTGGCCGTGGGGCGGTGGGCCAACGTCCTGACTTTC.

The V gene is TRBV2, the J gene TRBJ1-6; weak D call: TRBD1 (6 bases). This CDR3 has 15 amino acids. V was cut by 1 base and J by 6 bases, with 10 bases left in between. Germline CDR1 and CDR2: SNHLY and FYNNEI. CDR3 nucleotide sequence: TGTGCCAGCAGTGAAGTGGGGACAAGTAATTCACCCCTCCACTTT. It codes for CASSEVGTSNSPLHF.

J is TRBJ1-5 and V is TRBV6-1; a weak D match, TRBD1 (6 bases). This CDR3 spans 14 amino acids. Germline CDR1 is MNHNS and CDR2 is SASEGT. Deletions cut 2 bases from V and 6 bases from J, with 11 bases between. The CDR3 nucleotides read TGTGCCAGCAGTGAATTCAGGGGCGGTCAGCCCCAGCATTTT. It codes for CASSEFRGGQPQHF.

The V call is TRBV5-1, the J call TRBJ2-7, with TRBD1 matching over 8 bases. Germline V gene data show CDR1 as SGHRS and CDR2 as YFSETQ. Trimming at V came to 5 bases and at J to 6 bases, leaving 4 bases not matched to a gene. CDR3 length: 12 residues. In nucleotides, the CDR3 is TGCGCCAGCAGAAGCACAGGGGGCGAGCAGTACGTC. Translating gives CASRSTGGEQYV.

The chain couples TRBV5-8 to TRBJ2-2, with a weak D call TRBD2 (7 bases). CDR3 length equals 16 residues. Germline V gives CDR1 SGHTS, CDR2 YDEGEE. Deletions cut 0 bases from V and 9 bases from J, with 18 bases between. The CDR3 DNA sequence: TGTGCCAGCAGCTTGGTTCGGGGGGCCCGAATCAGGGAGCTGTTTTTT. It codes for CASSLVRGARIRELFF.

The CDR3 loop reads CASSVGGVNTEAFF. Here the CDR3 DNA reads TGTGCCAGCAGCGTGGGCGGGGTGAACACTGAAGCTTTCTTT. This rearrangement joins TRBV9 to TRBJ1-1; no reliable D call. Germline V gene data show CDR1 as SGDLS and CDR2 as YYNGEE. The CDR3 runs 14 residues. V lost 2 bases, J lost 0 bases, and 8 bases lay in between.

This clone was found many times. The chain has TRBV5-1 and TRBJ1-4; the D gene is possibly TRBD1 (5 bases). Germline V gives CDR1 SGHRS, CDR2 YFSETQ. The CDR3 runs to 14 residues. V lost 3 bases and J 5 bases, leaving 11 bases between the germline ends. CDR3 region: CASSSGPSNEKLFF. The DNA for the CDR3 is TGCGCCAGCAGCTCAGGGCCGTCGAATGAAAAACTGTTTTTT.

This rearrangement joins TRBV5-1 to TRBJ2-2; no reliable D call. Trimming took 2 bases from V and 1 from J, leaving 6 bases between them. CDR1 is SGHRS, CDR2 YFSETQ, per germline. The CDR3 is 14 residues long. The CDR3 region is CASSFGGNTGELFF. CDR3 coding DNA: TGCGCCAGCAGCTTCGGCGGGAACACCGGGGAGCTGTTTTTT.

The chain carries TRBV27 and TRBJ2-3; maybe TRBD2 (6 bases). The CDR3 consists of 13 residues. Trimming left V 7 bases short and J 3 bases short, with 11 bases between. Germline loops: CDR1 MNHEY, CDR2 SMNVEV (reference sequence). The CDR3 DNA follows: TGTGCCAGCAACGGTGCGGGGACAGATACGCAGTATTTT. Protein: CASNGAGTDTQYF.

V usage is TRBV7-9 and J usage is TRBJ2-1, with a tentative D call TRBD1 (6 bases). The V end lost 1 base, the J end lost 8 bases, and 21 bases lay between the germline ends. The CDR3 covers 17 residues. Germline assignment: CDR1 SEHNR and CDR2 FQNEAQ (reference sequence). The CDR3 DNA reads TGTGCCAGCAGCTTAGGGACAGCTCCTGGGATGGTTGATGAGCAGTTCTTC. This gives the protein CASSLGTAPGMVDEQFF.